This T cell receptor (beta chain) comes out of a study of shared clonotypes between healthy human individuals. Details on this clone: What it recognizes is unknown.

CDR1 MNHEY and CDR2 SVGAGI come from the germline V gene. V lost 6 bases to trimming and J lost 2 bases, with 17 bases between them. The CDR3 sequence is 15 residues long. Deep-level settings were used for running the assay. The data were produced by immunoSEQ multiplex PCR, yet TCRdb's version contains in-frame clones alone and is incomplete. Of roughly 1,000,000 clones in the sample, 78% are singletons; the top ten hold 0.55% to 0.7%. Overall study results and limits: Naive subsets generally exceeded memory subsets in estimated richness. In the sorted subsets, rarefaction showed sequencing was incomplete despite large depth.

The authors divided CD4+ cells into CD45RA+ naive and CD45RA-negative memory subsets. The sample comprised memory CD4+ T cells from PBMCs. The subset is: CD45RA-negative fraction. V is TRBV6-5 and J is TRBJ2-7; possibly TRBD1 or TRBD2 for D (6 bases each). This TCR came from a man aged 18 to 30 in good health. Some clones in this sample may be carry-over from other donors' samples. The CDR3 DNA reads TGTGCCAGCAGACCAGCCCTAGGGGGGCCCTACGAGCAGTACTTC. It specifies CASRPALGGPYEQYF.